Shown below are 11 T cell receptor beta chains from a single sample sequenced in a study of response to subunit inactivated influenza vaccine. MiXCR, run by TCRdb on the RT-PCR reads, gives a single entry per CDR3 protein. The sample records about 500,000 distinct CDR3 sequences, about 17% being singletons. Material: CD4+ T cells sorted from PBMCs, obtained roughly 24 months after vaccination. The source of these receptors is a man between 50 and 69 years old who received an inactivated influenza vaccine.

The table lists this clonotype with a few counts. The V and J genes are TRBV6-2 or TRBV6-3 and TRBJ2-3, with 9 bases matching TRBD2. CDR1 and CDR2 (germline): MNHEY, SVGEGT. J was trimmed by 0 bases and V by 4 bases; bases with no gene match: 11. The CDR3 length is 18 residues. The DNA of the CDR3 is TGTGCCAGCAGTTCCCGCGGACTAGCGTTATATAGCACAGATACGCAGTATTTT. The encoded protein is CASSSRGLALYSTDTQYF.

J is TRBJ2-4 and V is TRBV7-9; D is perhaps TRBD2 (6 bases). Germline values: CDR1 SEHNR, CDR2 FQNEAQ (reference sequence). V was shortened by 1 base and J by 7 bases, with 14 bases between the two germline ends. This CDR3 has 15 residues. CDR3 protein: CASSLEGWRGNIQYF. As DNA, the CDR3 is TGTGCCAGCAGCTTAGAAGGGTGGAGGGGTAACATTCAGTACTTC.

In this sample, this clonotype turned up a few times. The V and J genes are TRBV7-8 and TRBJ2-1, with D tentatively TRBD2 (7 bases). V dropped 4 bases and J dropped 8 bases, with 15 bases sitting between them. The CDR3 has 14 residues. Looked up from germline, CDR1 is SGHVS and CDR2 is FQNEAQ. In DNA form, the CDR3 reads TGTGCCAGCAGCTCGAGAGGCGGGGGCTATGAGCAGTTCTTC. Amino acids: CASSSRGGGYEQFF.

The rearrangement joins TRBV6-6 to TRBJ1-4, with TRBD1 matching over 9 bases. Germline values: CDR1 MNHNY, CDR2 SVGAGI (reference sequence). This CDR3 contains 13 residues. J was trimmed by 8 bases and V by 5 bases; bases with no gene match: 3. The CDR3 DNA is TGTGCCAGCAGTACGACAGGGGGAGAAAAACTGTTTTTT. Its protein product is CASSTTGGEKLFF.

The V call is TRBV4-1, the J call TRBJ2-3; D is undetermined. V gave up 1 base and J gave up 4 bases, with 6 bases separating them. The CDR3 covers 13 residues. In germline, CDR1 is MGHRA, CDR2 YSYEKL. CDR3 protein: CASSQVRADTQYF. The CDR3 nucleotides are TGCGCCAGCAGCCAAGTGCGCGCAGATACGCAGTATTTT.

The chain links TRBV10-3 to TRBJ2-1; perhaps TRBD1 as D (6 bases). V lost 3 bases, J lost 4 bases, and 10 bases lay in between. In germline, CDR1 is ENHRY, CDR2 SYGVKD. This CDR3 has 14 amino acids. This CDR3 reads CAISEGDTYNEQFF. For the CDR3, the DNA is TGTGCCATCAGTGAAGGGGACACTTACAATGAGCAGTTCTTC.

The CDR3 DNA reads TGTGCCAGCAGCTCCCGAGGAGGATCCTACGAGCAGTACTTC. It is translated as CASSSRGGSYEQYF. The gene calls are TRBV7-2 and TRBJ2-7, with D possibly being TRBD2 (5 bases). The CDR3 runs to 14 residues. Trimming took off 4 bases at V and 1 base at J, with 11 bases between the two ends. Per germline, CDR1 SGHTA and CDR2 FQGNSA.

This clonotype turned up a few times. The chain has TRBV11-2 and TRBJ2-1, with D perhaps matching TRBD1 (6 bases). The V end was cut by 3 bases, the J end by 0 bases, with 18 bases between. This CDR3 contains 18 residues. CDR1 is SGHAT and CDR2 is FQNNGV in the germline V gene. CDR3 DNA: TGTGCCAGCAGCTTTCCTAGGTCGGGACAAAGCTCCTACAATGAGCAGTTCTTC. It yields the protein CASSFPRSGQSSYNEQFF.

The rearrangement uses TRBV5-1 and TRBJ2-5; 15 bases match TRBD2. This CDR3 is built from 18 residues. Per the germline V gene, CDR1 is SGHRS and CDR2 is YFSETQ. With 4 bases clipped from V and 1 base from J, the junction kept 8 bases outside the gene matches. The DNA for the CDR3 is TGCGCCAGCAGCCCGGGACTAGCGGGAGGCCGGGTCCAAGAGACCCAGTACTTC. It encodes CASSPGLAGGRVQETQYF.

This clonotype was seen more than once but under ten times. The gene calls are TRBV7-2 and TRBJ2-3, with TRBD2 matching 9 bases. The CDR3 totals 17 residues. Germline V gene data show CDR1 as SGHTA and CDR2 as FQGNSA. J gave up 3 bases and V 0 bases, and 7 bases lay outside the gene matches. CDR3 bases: TGTGCCAGCAGCTTAGCTAATAGCGGGAGTGGGACAGATACGCAGTATTTT. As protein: CASSLANSGSGTDTQYF.

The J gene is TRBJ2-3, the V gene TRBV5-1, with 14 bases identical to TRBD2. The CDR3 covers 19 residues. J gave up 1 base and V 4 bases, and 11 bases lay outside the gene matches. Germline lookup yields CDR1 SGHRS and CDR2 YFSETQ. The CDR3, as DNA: TGCGCCAGCAGCCCTAGACTAGCGGGAGGGGTTCGGGGCACAGATACGCAGTATTTT. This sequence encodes CASSPRLAGGVRGTDTQYF.